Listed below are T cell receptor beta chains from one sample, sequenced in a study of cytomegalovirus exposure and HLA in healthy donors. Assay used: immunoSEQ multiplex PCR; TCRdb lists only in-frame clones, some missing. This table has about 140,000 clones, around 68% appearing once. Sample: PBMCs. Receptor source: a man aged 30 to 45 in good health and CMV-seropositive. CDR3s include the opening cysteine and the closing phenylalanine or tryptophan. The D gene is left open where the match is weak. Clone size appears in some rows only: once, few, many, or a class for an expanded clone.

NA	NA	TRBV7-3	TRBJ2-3	TGTGCCAGCAGCTCCTCGTCGGTGGCGGGAGATACGCAGTATTTT	CASSSSSVAGDTQYF
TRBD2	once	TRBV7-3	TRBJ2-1	TGTGCCAGCAGCCCAGGGACTAGCGGGGGCTTTAATGAGCAGTTCTTC	CASSPGTSGGFNEQFF
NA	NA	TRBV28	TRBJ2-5	TGTGCCACGACTGGGGAGACCCAGTACTTC	CATTGETQYF
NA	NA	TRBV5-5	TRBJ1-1	TGTGCCAGCAGCCTCGCTCGCGGAGGCGGTCCACCTGGGGCTTTCTTT	CASSLARGGGPPGAFF
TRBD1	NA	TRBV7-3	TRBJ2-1	TGTGCCAGCAGCTTGAACCCCCAGGGGGCCAATGAGCAGTTCTTC	CASSLNPQGANEQFF
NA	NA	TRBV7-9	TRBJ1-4	TGTGCCAGCGAGGTTATGGATAAGAAACTGTTTTTT	CASEVMDKKLFF
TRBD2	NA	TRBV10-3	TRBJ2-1	TGTGCCATCAGTGTCGCCCAGGTTAGCCGAGGATGGGAGGGCCGGAATGAGCAGTTCTTC	CAISVAQVSRGWEGRNEQFF
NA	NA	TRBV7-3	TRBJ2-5	TGTGCCAGCAGCCCAGGACACGACCTTGGGGAGACCCAGTACTTC	CASSPGHDLGETQYF
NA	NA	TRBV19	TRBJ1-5	TGTGCCAGTAGTATAGAATACAGGGCTTATCAGCCCCAGCATTTT	CASSIEYRAYQPQHF
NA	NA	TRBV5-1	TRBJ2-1	TGCGCCAGCAGCCTGACACCCGCGAATAATGAGCAGTTCTTC	CASSLTPANNEQFF
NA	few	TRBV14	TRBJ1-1	TGTGCCAGCAGCCAAGCCCACTCTAGCTTCCAGGCGAACACTGAAGCTTTCTTT	CASSQAHSSFQANTEAFF
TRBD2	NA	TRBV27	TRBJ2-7	TGTGCCAGCAGCAGCGGGAGCCAATCCTACGAGCAGTACTTC	CASSSGSQSYEQYF
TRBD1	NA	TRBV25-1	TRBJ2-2	TGTGCCAGCAGCAAAAGACAGGGTAAGAACACCGGGGAGCTGTTTTTT	CASSKRQGKNTGELFF
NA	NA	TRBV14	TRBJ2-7	TGTGCCAGCAGCCCCCTTTTCGCAGGGGTTACAGGCGAGCAGTACTTC	CASSPLFAGVTGEQYF
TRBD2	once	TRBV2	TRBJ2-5	TGTGCCAGCAGTGAAGGGGCGGGAGGGACAGAGACCCAGTACTTC	CASSEGAGGTETQYF
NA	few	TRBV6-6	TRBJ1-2	TGTGCCAGCAGTTACGACGGAGACTATGGCTACACCTTC	CASSYDGDYGYTF